These T cell receptor beta chains were read from a single sample in a study of blood T cell repertoires in COVID-19. Using immunoSEQ multiplex PCR, the repertoire was profiled, and TCRdb retains in-frame clones only, with some absent. The sample shows about 220,000 clones, over 60% of them seen only once. Sequenced sample: peripheral blood. The origin of the receptors is a woman aged 65 to 85 with acute or convalescent COVID-19. Each CDR3 is given with its conserved first and last residue. The order of the fields is V gene, clone size, D gene, J gene, CDR3 DNA, CDR3 protein. A D gene is named only where the DNA matches it firmly. Where a row states a size, it is once, few, many or the class of an expanded clone; other rows omit it.

V gene: TRBV6-1; clone size: .; D gene: .; J gene: TRBJ1-5; CDR3 DNA: TGTGCCAGCAGTGACAGGGATGGCAATCAGCCCCAGCATTTT; CDR3 protein: CASSDRDGNQPQHF
V gene: TRBV29-1; clone size: .; D gene: .; J gene: TRBJ2-7; CDR3 DNA: TGCAGCGTTTCCCCGGGTCCCTACGAGCAGTACTTC; CDR3 protein: CSVSPGPYEQYF
V gene: TRBV5-1; clone size: .; D gene: TRBD2; J gene: TRBJ2-7; CDR3 DNA: TGCGCCAGCAGCTTGGCCGGGGGGGCGGACGAGCAGTACTTC; CDR3 protein: CASSLAGGADEQYF
V gene: TRBV27; clone size: .; D gene: TRBD2; J gene: TRBJ2-4; CDR3 DNA: TGTGCCAGCAGTGCATTGGGGAGGGGAGGGATGATAGCCAAAAACATTCAGTACTTC; CDR3 protein: CASSALGRGGMIAKNIQYF
V gene: TRBV20-1; clone size: .; D gene: .; J gene: TRBJ2-4; CDR3 DNA: TGCAGTGCTAGTCCAGGAAACAACATTCAGTACTTC; CDR3 protein: CSASPGNNIQYF
V gene: TRBV9; clone size: .; D gene: .; J gene: TRBJ2-1; CDR3 DNA: TGTGCCAGCAGCGTAGAAAGGGGACTCGATGAGCAGTTCTTC; CDR3 protein: CASSVERGLDEQFF
V gene: TRBV5-1; clone size: .; D gene: .; J gene: TRBJ1-6; CDR3 DNA: TGCGCCAGCAGCTGGGCGGACAGCCCTAATTCACCCCTCCACTTT; CDR3 protein: CASSWADSPNSPLHF
V gene: TRBV9; clone size: once; D gene: .; J gene: TRBJ2-5; CDR3 DNA: TGTGCCAGCAGCGTAGAAGGTTGGAGCTGGAAAGAGACCCAGTACTTC; CDR3 protein: CASSVEGWSWKETQYF
V gene: TRBV5-1; clone size: .; D gene: .; J gene: TRBJ1-2; CDR3 DNA: TGCGCCAGCAGCTCGGGGGAGGGCGGTAACTATGGCTACACCTTC; CDR3 protein: CASSSGEGGNYGYTF
V gene: TRBV5-1; clone size: .; D gene: TRBD2; J gene: TRBJ2-3; CDR3 DNA: TGCGCCAGCAGCTTGACTAGCGGGGGGCCCACAGATACGCAGTATTTT; CDR3 protein: CASSLTSGGPTDTQYF
V gene: TRBV6-5; clone size: .; D gene: .; J gene: TRBJ1-2; CDR3 DNA: TGTGCCAGCACCGACCGGGGGGAGATTAACTATGGCTACACCTTC; CDR3 protein: CASTDRGEINYGYTF
V gene: TRBV3-1/TRBV3-2; clone size: .; D gene: TRBD1; J gene: TRBJ1-5; CDR3 DNA: TGTGCCAGCAGCGACAGGGGGAGAAATCAGCCCCAGCATTTT; CDR3 protein: CASSDRGRNQPQHF
V gene: TRBV5-5; clone size: .; D gene: TRBD1; J gene: TRBJ2-1; CDR3 DNA: TGTGCCAGCAGCTTGGTAGGGACAGGGGTCCATGAGCAGTTCTTC; CDR3 protein: CASSLVGTGVHEQFF
V gene: TRBV24-1; clone size: .; D gene: .; J gene: TRBJ2-2; CDR3 DNA: TGTGCCACCAGTTTCGGTAGTGGTACGAACACCGGGGAGCTGTTTTTT; CDR3 protein: CATSFGSGTNTGELFF
V gene: TRBV10-1; clone size: .; D gene: TRBD1; J gene: TRBJ2-7; CDR3 DNA: TGCGCCAGCAGTCAGGCCGGGACAGGGGGGTCCGAGCAGTACTTC; CDR3 protein: CASSQAGTGGSEQYF
V gene: TRBV30; clone size: .; D gene: .; J gene: TRBJ1-2; CDR3 DNA: TGTGCCTGGAGTGTACAGGACAGCTATGGCTACACCTTC; CDR3 protein: CAWSVQDSYGYTF
V gene: TRBV7-9; clone size: once; D gene: TRBD1; J gene: TRBJ2-2; CDR3 DNA: TGTGCCAGCAAAAAAAGCGGGACAGGGGGATCCACCGGGGAGCTGTTTTTT; CDR3 protein: CASKKSGTGGSTGELFF
V gene: TRBV5-1; clone size: .; D gene: .; J gene: TRBJ2-2; CDR3 DNA: TGCGCCAGCAGCTTGCGGGCCAGCGGGGTAGGGGGCACCGGGGAGCTGTTTTTT; CDR3 protein: CASSLRASGVGGTGELFF
V gene: TRBV6-4; clone size: .; D gene: TRBD1; J gene: TRBJ2-7; CDR3 DNA: TGTGCCAGCAGCCGCGACAGGGAACCCGACTGCTCGTGGGAGCAGTACTTC; CDR3 protein: CASSRDREPDCSWEQYF
V gene: TRBV18; clone size: .; D gene: .; J gene: TRBJ1-1; CDR3 DNA: TGTGCCAGCTCAATCGCGGGGAACACTGAAGCTTTCTTT; CDR3 protein: CASSIAGNTEAFF
V gene: TRBV24-1; clone size: .; D gene: TRBD1; J gene: TRBJ1-2; CDR3 DNA: TGTGCCACCAGTGACCAGCGTCGACAGGGGTCGGCCTATGGCTACACCTTC; CDR3 protein: CATSDQRRQGSAYGYTF
V gene: TRBV27; clone size: .; D gene: .; J gene: TRBJ2-7; CDR3 DNA: TGTGCCAGCAGCTTGACAGGATCCTACGAGCAGTACTTC; CDR3 protein: CASSLTGSYEQYF
V gene: TRBV9; clone size: .; D gene: .; J gene: TRBJ2-7; CDR3 DNA: TGTGCCAGCAGCGTAACGGAGGGGGGGGCTGGTGAGCAGTACTTC; CDR3 protein: CASSVTEGGAGEQYF
V gene: TRBV18; clone size: .; D gene: TRBD1; J gene: TRBJ1-4; CDR3 DNA: TGTGCCAGCTCATTACGACAGGGGGCTAATGAAAAACTGTTTTTT; CDR3 protein: CASSLRQGANEKLFF
V gene: TRBV9; clone size: .; D gene: .; J gene: TRBJ2-5; CDR3 DNA: TGTGCCAGCAGCGTAGCGGGATTTCAAGAGACCCAGTACTTC; CDR3 protein: CASSVAGFQETQYF
V gene: TRBV25-1; clone size: once; D gene: TRBD1; J gene: TRBJ2-1; CDR3 DNA: TGTGCCAGCAGTGTTACAGGGGCGTCCTACAATGAGCAGTTCTTC; CDR3 protein: CASSVTGASYNEQFF
V gene: TRBV5-1; clone size: .; D gene: TRBD1; J gene: TRBJ1-2; CDR3 DNA: TGCGCCAGCAGCCCGACAGGGGGCAACTATGGCTACACCTTC; CDR3 protein: CASSPTGGNYGYTF
V gene: TRBV19; clone size: few; D gene: .; J gene: TRBJ1-6; CDR3 DNA: TGTGCCAGTAGCCTCCTTGGCAGGGATAATTCACCCCTCCACTTT; CDR3 protein: CASSLLGRDNSPLHF
V gene: TRBV6-5; clone size: .; D gene: .; J gene: TRBJ2-5; CDR3 DNA: TGTGCCAGCAGTTACTTCAAAACAGGGCAAGAGACCCAGTACTTC; CDR3 protein: CASSYFKTGQETQYF
V gene: TRBV7-3; clone size: .; D gene: TRBD1; J gene: TRBJ2-5; CDR3 DNA: TGTGCCAGCAGCTCCCGACAGGGGGAGACCCAGTACTTC; CDR3 protein: CASSSRQGETQYF